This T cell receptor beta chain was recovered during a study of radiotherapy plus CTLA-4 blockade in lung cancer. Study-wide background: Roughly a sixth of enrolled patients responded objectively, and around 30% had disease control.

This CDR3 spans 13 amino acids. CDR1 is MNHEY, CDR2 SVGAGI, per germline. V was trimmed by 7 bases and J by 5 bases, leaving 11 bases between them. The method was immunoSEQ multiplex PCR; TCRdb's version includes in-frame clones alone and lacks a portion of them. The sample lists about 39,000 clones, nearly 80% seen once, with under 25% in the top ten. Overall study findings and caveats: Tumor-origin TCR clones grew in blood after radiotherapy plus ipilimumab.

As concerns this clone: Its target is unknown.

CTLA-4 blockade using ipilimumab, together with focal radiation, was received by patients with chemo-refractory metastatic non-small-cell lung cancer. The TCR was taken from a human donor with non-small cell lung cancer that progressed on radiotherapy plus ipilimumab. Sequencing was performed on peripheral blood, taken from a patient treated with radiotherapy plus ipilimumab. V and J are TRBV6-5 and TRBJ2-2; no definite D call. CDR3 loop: CASNNLRTGELFF. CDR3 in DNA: TGTGCCAGCAACAACTTGAGGACCGGGGAGCTGTTTTTT.